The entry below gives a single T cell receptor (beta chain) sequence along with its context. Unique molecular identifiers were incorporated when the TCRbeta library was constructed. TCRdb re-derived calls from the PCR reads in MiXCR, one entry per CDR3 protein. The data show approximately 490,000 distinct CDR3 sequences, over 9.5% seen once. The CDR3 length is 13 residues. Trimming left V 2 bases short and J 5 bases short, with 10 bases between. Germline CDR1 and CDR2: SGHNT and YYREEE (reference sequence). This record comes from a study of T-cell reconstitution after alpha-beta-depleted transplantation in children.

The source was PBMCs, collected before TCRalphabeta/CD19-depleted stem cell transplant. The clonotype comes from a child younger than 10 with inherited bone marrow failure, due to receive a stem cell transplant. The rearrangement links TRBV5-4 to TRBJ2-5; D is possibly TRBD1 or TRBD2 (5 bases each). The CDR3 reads CASSFPWGETQYF. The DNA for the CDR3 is TGTGCCAGCAGCTTCCCTTGGGGGGAGACCCAGTACTTC.